The 16 T cell receptor beta chains below were found in one sample sequenced in a study of blood T cell repertoires in COVID-19. Generated by immunoSEQ multiplex PCR, the TCRdb table keeps only in-frame clones and is missing some. The sample has about 150,000 clones, roughly 88% seen once. The sequenced material came from PBMCs or T cells enriched from blood (not recorded which). The receptor source for this set is a woman aged 50 to 60 who had recovered from COVID-19.

Written as DNA, the CDR3 is TGTGCCAGCAGCCGACGCGGGGGGGACCTCATAGAGACCCAGTACTTC. Translation: CASSRRGGDLIETQYF. V gene TRBV7-3 combines with J gene TRBJ2-5, with 9 bases identical to TRBD2. CDR1 is SGHTA and CDR2 is FQGTGA in the germline V gene. The CDR3 is made up of 16 amino acids. V lost 5 bases, J lost 4 bases, and 11 bases stayed unmatched. Based on the CDR3 plus reference TRBV7-3 and TRBJ2-5, the full variable domain is GAGVSQTPSNKVTEKGKYVELRCDPISGHTALYWYRQSLGQGPEFLIYFQGTGAADDSGLPNDRFFAVRPEGSVSTLKIQRTERGDSAVYLCASSRRGGDLIETQYFGPGTRLLVL.

The chain carries TRBV6-5 and TRBJ1-2; 7 bases are a match to TRBD1. Germline CDR1 is MNHEY and CDR2 is SVGAGI. This CDR3 region has 13 residues. V lost 6 bases and J lost 7; bases outside the gene matches: 8. CDR3: CASRSTGVFGYTF. The CDR3 DNA is TGTGCCAGCAGAAGCACAGGGGTGTTTGGCTACACCTTC.

This chain uses TRBV11-2 with TRBJ1-1, with D perhaps matching TRBD1 (6 bases). This CDR3 comprises 13 residues. Germline lookup yields CDR1 SGHAT and CDR2 FQNNGV. V lost 2 bases, J lost 9 bases, and 13 bases lay in between. The CDR3 protein is CASSLWEGEKAFF. DNA for the CDR3: TGTGCCAGCAGCTTATGGGAGGGGGAAAAAGCTTTCTTT.

The gene calls are TRBV6-5 and TRBJ2-7, with TRBD1 matching 7 bases. V was clipped by 6 bases and J by 3 bases; unmatched bases: 8. The length of the CDR3 is 14 residues. Germline lookup yields CDR1 MNHEY and CDR2 SVGAGI. The CDR3 sequence is CASSEGQSFYEQYF. Written as DNA, the CDR3 is TGTGCCAGCAGCGAGGGACAGAGCTTCTACGAGCAGTACTTC.

This clone was recorded a few times. J is TRBJ2-5 and V is TRBV4-1; D gene ambiguous. V was cut by 1 base and J by 2 bases, with 8 bases left in between. Germline V lookup: CDR1 MGHRA, CDR2 YSYEKL. This CDR3 has 14 amino acids. CDR3 coding DNA: TGCGCCAGCAGCCAAGTATTACAGCAAGAGACCCAGTACTTC. This sequence encodes CASSQVLQQETQYF.

This clone was seen more than once but under ten times. The chain uses TRBV12-5 and TRBJ2-2, with unresolved D. V was trimmed by 8 bases and J by 0 bases, leaving 16 bases between them. The germline V gene encodes CDR1 LGHNT and CDR2 FRNRAP. The CDR3 runs 16 residues. The CDR3 nucleotides read TGTGCTAGTCGGTTTTTGGCGACACCGAACACCGGGGAGCTGTTTTTT. Protein sequence: CASRFLATPNTGELFF.

This chain uses TRBV6-5 with TRBJ2-1; D not certain. CDR3 length: 13 residues. V lost 2 bases and J lost 6, with 8 bases in between. The germline CDR1 and CDR2 sequences are MNHEY and SVGAGI. The CDR3, as DNA: TGTGCCAGCAGTTACCTCGTCGGCAATGAGCAGTTCTTC. Its protein is CASSYLVGNEQFF.

The chain employs TRBV7-2 and TRBJ2-1; tentative D call: TRBD2 (7 bases). V dropped 1 base and J dropped 12 bases, with 10 bases sitting between them. The CDR3 contains 12 residues. Germline V gene lookup returns CDR1 SGHTA and CDR2 FQGNSA. CDR3 bases: TGTGCCAGCAGCTTAGTGCGGGGGCGGCAGTTCTTC. It codes for CASSLVRGRQFF.

In this sample, this clone turned up once. The J gene is TRBJ2-7, the V gene TRBV10-3; D perhaps matches TRBD2 (5 bases). V was clipped by 4 bases and J by 7 bases, with 20 bases between them. CDR1 ENHRY and CDR2 SYGVKD come from the germline V gene. The CDR3 loop spans 15 amino acids. The CDR3 DNA reads TGTGCCATCAGTGCCCTCGACGGACGCTCGGGGGAGCAGTACTTC. Amino acid sequence: CAISALDGRSGEQYF.

The chain is built from TRBV24-1 and TRBJ2-5; 7 bases match TRBD1. CDR1 is KGHDR, CDR2 SFDVKD, per germline. The CDR3 totals 11 residues. J lost 3 bases, V lost 9 bases, and 0 bases had no gene match. The chain's CDR3 is CATGQEETQYF. The CDR3, as DNA: TGTGCCACCGGACAGGAAGAGACCCAGTACTTC.

This clone appeared once. The chain couples TRBV20-1 to TRBJ2-7; TRBD1 might be the D (6 bases). Germline assignment: CDR1 DFQATT and CDR2 SNEGSKA (reference sequence). Trimming left V 5 bases short and J 0 bases short, with 14 bases between. The CDR3 extends over 14 amino acids. CDR3 DNA: TGCAGTGCTGGTGGGGGCAGGCGCTCCTACGAGCAGTACTTC. As protein: CSAGGGRRSYEQYF.

This clone showed up just once. This chain links TRBV5-1 with TRBJ2-3, with D possibly TRBD1 on 6 matching bases. The V gene lost 4 bases and the J gene lost 5 bases, with 17 bases spanning the gap. CDR3 length equals 15 residues. The germline V gene encodes CDR1 SGHRS and CDR2 YFSETQ. The CDR3 spells CASSRTTTGKDTQYF. CDR3 nucleotides: TGCGCCAGCAGCCGGACCACTACAGGGAAAGATACGCAGTATTTT. The entire variable domain, with the rest obtained from reference TRBV5-1 and TRBJ2-3, is as follows: KAGVTQTPRYLIKTRGQQVTLSCSPISGHRSVSWYQQTPGQGLQFLFEYFSETQRNKGNFPGRFSGRQFSNSRSEMNVSTLELGDSALYLCASSRTTTGKDTQYFGPGTRLTVL.

The CDR3 DNA sequence: TGTGCCAGCAGCTTCATGCAGGGAACTGGAAACACCATATATTTT. It is translated as CASSFMQGTGNTIYF. The V gene is TRBV7-6, the J gene TRBJ1-3; D perhaps matches TRBD1 (5 bases). V was cut by 3 bases and J by 2 bases, with 11 bases left in between. The germline gives CDR1 SGHVS, CDR2 FNYEAQ. The CDR3 runs 15 residues.

CDR3 region: CASSQEGMGNSPLHF. In DNA, the CDR3 is TGTGCCAGCAGCCAGGAGGGGATGGGTAATTCACCCCTCCACTTT. The chain links TRBV3-1 (or the pseudogene TRBV3-2) to TRBJ1-6; tentative D call: TRBD1 (5 bases). Looked up from germline, CDR1 is LGHDT and CDR2 is YNNKEL (reference sequence). The CDR3 is 15 residues long. Trimming removed 3 bases from V and 6 bases from J, with 12 bases in between.

The chain employs TRBV5-4 and TRBJ2-3; 14 nucleotides align to TRBD2. Germline V CDR1 and CDR2: SGHNT, YYREEE (reference sequence). The CDR3 contains 17 residues. V gave up 5 bases and J gave up 3 bases; unmatched junction bases: 8. The DNA of the CDR3 is TGTGCCAGCAGTCGGGGACTAGCGGGGGCCGGGACAGATACGCAGTATTTT. Amino acid sequence: CASSRGLAGAGTDTQYF.

The chain combines TRBV5-1 with TRBJ1-1, with 8 bases lining up with TRBD1. CDR3 length: 15 residues. V gave up 7 bases and J gave up 0 bases; unmatched junction bases: 8. Germline CDR1 is SGHRS and CDR2 is YFSETQ. CDR3 nucleotide sequence: TGCGCCAGCCAGGGGGCGCGAAACATGAACACTGAAGCTTTCTTT. Translated, it gives CASQGARNMNTEAFF.